Detailed here is one T cell receptor (beta chain). The target of this receptor is not known. Within one base of it there is no much larger clone, and no base qualities were kept. The data derive from a study of T cells in narcolepsy (dated by TCRdb to 2016 to 2019). In terms of the full investigation: Patients with narcolepsy type 1 or type 2 (NT1, NT2) and healthy control donors were enrolled in the study. The study used TCR Vbeta sequencing to track clonotypes in blood and CSF while looking for autoreactive T cells in narcolepsy patients that target self-antigens of hypocretin neurons (hypocretin, TRIB2).

V and J are trimmed by 4 bases and 4 bases, and the gene matches miss 12 bases of the junction. The CDR3 runs 16 amino acids, cysteine and phenylalanine included. The kept DNA is CDR3 alone, 48 bases in frame from the first base. Via the germline V gene, CDR1 is SGHRS and CDR2 YFSETQ. Memory CD4+ T cells were sorted ex vivo from peripheral blood of narcolepsy patients and healthy controls for TCR Vbeta sequencing. The paper as a whole reports these results and caveats: Plots comparing CSF and blood CD4+ T cell clonotypes from the same patient highlighted HCRT-specific and TRIB2-specific autoreactive clonotypes. No sequences matching autoreactive T cell clones were present in some of the blood memory CD4+ repertoires from patients and controls. According to the report, autoreactive clonotypes were detected serially in the blood of the same patients and of different patients, but not in healthy controls. Numbers of sequenced blood memory CD4+ clonotypes were comparable, with averages of about 39,494 in patients and approximately 30,000 in controls.

Libraries were constructed by the immunoSEQ multiplex PCR assay. This is the immuneACCESS table as TCRdb keeps it, with only in-frame sequences that have V and J called. A part of the clones is gone; compared with another copy, unresolved V genes explain less than half, and the rest is unexplained. Within this sample are about 33,000 clones, with about 90% of them counted one time only. The ten largest clones add up to approximately 1.2% of the sample. The receptor was isolated from a human donor with narcolepsy. The chain links TRBV5-1 with TRBJ2-7; TRBD2 matches 9 bases in the middle. Sequences were obtained from CD45RA- memory CD4+ T cells from PBMCs. Reading the label with the study, this specimen's cell subset or site is: memory T cells sorted ex vivo from peripheral blood. For the CDR3, the sequence is CASSVTPSGIRYEQYF. DNA sequence: TGCGCCAGCAGCGTTACTCCTAGCGGGATACGGTACGAGCAGTACTTC.